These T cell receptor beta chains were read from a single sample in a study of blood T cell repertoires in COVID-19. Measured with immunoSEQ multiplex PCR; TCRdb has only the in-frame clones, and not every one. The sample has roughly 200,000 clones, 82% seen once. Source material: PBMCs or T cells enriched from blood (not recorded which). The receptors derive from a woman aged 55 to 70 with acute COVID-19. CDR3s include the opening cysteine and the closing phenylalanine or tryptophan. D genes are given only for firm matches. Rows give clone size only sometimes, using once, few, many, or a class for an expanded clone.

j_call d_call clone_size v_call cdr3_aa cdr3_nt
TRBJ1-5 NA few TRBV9 CASSKSGDQPQHF TGTGCCAGCAGCAAGTCAGGGGATCAGCCCCAGCATTTT
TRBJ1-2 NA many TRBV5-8 CASSLGVSRGYGYTF TGTGCCAGCAGCTTGGGGGTCAGCCGGGGTTATGGCTACACCTTC
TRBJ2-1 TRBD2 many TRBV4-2 CASSQDLAGSYNEQFF TGTGCCAGCAGCCAAGATCTAGCGGGGTCCTACAATGAGCAGTTCTTC
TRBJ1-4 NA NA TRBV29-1 CSVGAGNEKLFF TGCAGCGTTGGAGCAGGGAATGAAAAACTGTTTTTT
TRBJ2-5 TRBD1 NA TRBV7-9 CASSSTGVAETQYF TGTGCCAGCAGCTCGACAGGGGTGGCAGAGACCCAGTACTTC
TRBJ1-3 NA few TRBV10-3 CAISQLGRSSGNTIYF TGTGCCATCAGCCAGTTAGGGAGGAGCTCTGGAAACACCATATATTTT
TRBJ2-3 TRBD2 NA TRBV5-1 CASSWATTSGHPTDTQYF TGCGCCAGCAGCTGGGCAACGACTAGCGGCCACCCCACAGATACGCAGTATTTT
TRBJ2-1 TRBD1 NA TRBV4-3 CASSQPGTGGLNEQFF TGCGCCAGCAGCCAACCGGGGACAGGAGGCCTCAATGAGCAGTTCTTC
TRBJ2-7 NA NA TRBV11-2 CASSLLSYEQYF TGTGCCAGCAGCTTACTCTCCTACGAGCAGTACTTC
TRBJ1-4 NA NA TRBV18 CASSPRTTGSNEKLFF TGTGCCAGCTCACCTAGAACGACAGGATCGAATGAAAAACTGTTTTTT
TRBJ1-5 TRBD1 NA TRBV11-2 CASSQGGNQPQHF TGTGCCAGCAGCCAGGGGGGCAATCAGCCCCAGCATTTT
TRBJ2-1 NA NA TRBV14 CASSLAVSYNEQFF TGTGCCAGCAGCCTCGCGGTTTCCTACAATGAGCAGTTCTTC
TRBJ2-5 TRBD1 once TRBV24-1 CATSDSRDRAETQYF TGTGCCACCAGTGATTCCCGGGACAGGGCAGAGACCCAGTACTTC
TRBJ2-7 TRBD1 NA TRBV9 CASSPHVGQGLLSYEQYF TGTGCCAGCAGCCCCCACGTAGGACAGGGGCTACTCTCCTACGAGCAGTACTTC
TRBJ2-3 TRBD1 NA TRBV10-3 CATRTGQGTDTQYF TGTGCCACCCGGACCGGACAGGGCACAGATACGCAGTATTTT
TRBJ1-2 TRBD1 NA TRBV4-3 CASSHTGQGYGYTF TGCGCCAGCAGCCATACGGGACAGGGCTATGGCTACACCTTC
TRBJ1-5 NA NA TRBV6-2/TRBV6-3 CASSYQNFPGGNQPQHF TGTGCCAGCAGTTACCAAAATTTCCCGGGAGGCAATCAGCCCCAGCATTTT
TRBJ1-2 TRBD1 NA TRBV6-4 CASSPEIRQGANGYTF TGTGCCAGCAGTCCCGAAATTAGACAGGGGGCGAATGGCTACACCTTC
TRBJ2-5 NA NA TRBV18 CASSPGRSGETQYF TGTGCCAGCTCACCAGGCAGATCGGGAGAGACCCAGTACTTC
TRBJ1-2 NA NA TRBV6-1 CASSEEGGYGYTF TGTGCCAGCAGTGAAGAGGGGGGGTACGGCTACACCTTC
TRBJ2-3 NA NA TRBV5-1 CASSPRSLNGDTQYF TGCGCCAGCAGCCCCCGGTCCTTGAATGGAGATACGCAGTATTTT
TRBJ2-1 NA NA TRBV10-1 CASSVGGRDNEQFF TGCGCCAGCAGTGTAGGCGGCAGGGACAATGAGCAGTTCTTC
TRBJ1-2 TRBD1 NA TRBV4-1 CASSLRALSGTDYGYTF TGCGCCAGCAGCCTCCGTGCCTTGTCCGGGACAGACTATGGCTACACCTTC
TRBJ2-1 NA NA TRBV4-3 CASSQAGRGNEQFF TGCGCCAGCAGCCAGGCCGGCAGGGGCAATGAGCAGTTCTTC
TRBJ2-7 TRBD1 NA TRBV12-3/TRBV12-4 CASSPTGDVEQYF TGTGCCAGCAGCCCAACAGGGGATGTGGAGCAGTACTTC
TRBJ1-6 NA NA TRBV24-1 CATSDLHNSPLHF TGTGCCACCAGTGATCTCCATAATTCACCCCTCCACTTT
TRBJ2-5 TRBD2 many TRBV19 CASSIGGGGAETQYF TGTGCCAGTAGTATCGGAGGCGGGGGGGCGGAGACCCAGTACTTC
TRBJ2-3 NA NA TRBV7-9 CASSLRQTDTQYF TGTGCCAGCAGCTTAAGACAAACAGATACGCAGTATTTT
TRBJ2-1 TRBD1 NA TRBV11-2 CASSRGQGRTNEQFF TGTGCCAGCAGCCGCGGACAGGGGAGAACCAATGAGCAGTTCTTC
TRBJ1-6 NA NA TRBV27 CASSLGDNSPLHF TGTGCCAGCAGTTTGGGAGATAATTCACCCCTCCACTTT